Shown below are 5 T cell receptor beta chains from a single sample sequenced in a study of shared clonotypes between healthy human individuals. The repertoire was sequenced with immunoSEQ multiplex PCR; TCRdb's copy has only in-frame clones and lacks some. The sample contains around 690,000 clones, 90% of which appear only once. The material sequenced was memory CD8+ T cells from PBMCs. Subset reported: CD45RO+ cells pooled with CCR7-negative TemRA cells. These TCRs come from a man between 18 and 35 years old in good health. Some clones in this sample may be carry-over from other donors' samples.

The V and J genes are TRBV21-1 and TRBJ1-2; the table's D call, TRBD1, was not checked against the DNA. TRBV21-1 is marked as a pseudogene. The CDR3 is made up of 16 amino acids. The chain's CDR3 is CASLHTGTGANYGYTF. The CDR3 nucleotides are TGTGCCAGCCTCCACACCGGGACAGGGGCGAACTATGGCTACACCTTC.

With regard to this clone: The likely explanation is a read error, given a far larger clone one base away. The gene calls are TRBV5-6 and TRBJ2-5; no clear D gene. This CDR3 has 15 residues. The germline CDR1 and CDR2 sequences are SGHDT and YYEEEE. Trimming took 4 bases from V and 2 from J, leaving 15 bases between them. The CDR3 region has the DNA TGTGCCAGCAGCCGGTGGGGTGTGAAACAAGAGACCCAGTACTTC. Its protein is CASSRWGVKQETQYF.

On this clone: The same CDR3 arises from other DNA sequences in this sample as well. The chain is built from TRBV19 and TRBJ1-5; D is unresolved. Between the trimmed V and J ends, which lost 6 bases and 2 bases, there was a span of 11 bases. CDR3 length: 14 residues. The germline V gene has CDR1 LNHDA and CDR2 SQIVND (reference sequence). The CDR3 sequence: CASRAAGGNQPQHF. In nucleotides, the CDR3 is TGTGCCAGTAGGGCAGCAGGAGGCAATCAGCCCCAGCATTTT.

The chain recombines TRBV2 with TRBJ2-7; either TRBD1 or TRBD2 may supply D (6 bases each). Germline loops: CDR1 SNHLY, CDR2 FYNNEI. V was cut by 4 bases and J by 4 bases, with 8 bases left in between. The CDR3 contains 12 residues. The DNA of the CDR3 is TGTGCCAGCAGTGTAGGGGGGTACGAGCAGTACTTC. Translated: CASSVGGYEQYF.

The V call is TRBV7-9, the J call TRBJ2-5, with 8 bases identical to TRBD2. After removal of 4 bases from V and 2 bases from J, the junction contained 6 bases not matched to a gene. This CDR3 spans 15 amino acids. The V gene's germline CDR1 is SEHNR and CDR2 FQNEAQ (reference sequence). The CDR3 DNA reads as TGTGCCAGCAGCTCCGAGCGGGAGCCACAAGAGACCCAGTACTTC. It encodes CASSSEREPQETQYF. Complete variable domain (other parts from reference TRBV7-9 and TRBJ2-5): DTGVSQNPRHKITKRGQNVTFRCDPISEHNRLYWYRQTLGQGPEFLTYFQNEAQLEKSRLLSDRFSAERPKGSFSTLEIQRTEQGDSAMYLCASSSEREPQETQYFGPGTRLLVL.